What follows is one T cell receptor beta chain and its context. The germline V and J ends were trimmed by 2 bases and 7 bases, with 11 bases remaining between them. The CDR3 has 13 residues. Germline V gene data show CDR1 as MNHEY and CDR2 as SVGAGI. The sample originates from a study of blood T cell repertoires in COVID-19. Looking at the study overall: Nucleic acid was either cDNA or gDNA, and it came from T cells, B-cell-depleted T cells, or PBMCs.

Original methodology: Nucleated cell number was recorded as an estimate derived from reference gene primer amplification. Assay: immunoSEQ multiplex PCR; the TCRdb copy retains only in-frame clones and omits some. The DNA was the basis for D and trimming; V, J and clone size are from that table. This table has about 200,000 clones, about 88% appearing once. What was sequenced was peripheral blood. The chain combines TRBV6-5 with TRBJ1-2; a weak D match, TRBD1 (6 bases). This clonotype originated in a man in his sixties with acute or convalescent COVID-19. CDR3 sequence (DNA): TGTGCCAGCAGTTACCCGGGACATTTTGGCTACACCTTC. Protein product: CASSYPGHFGYTF.